Sequencing of this T cell receptor (beta chain) was carried out in a study of CD8 T cells in Susac syndrome. This clonotype was seen a single time. This CDR3 spans 16 amino acids. Germline assignment: CDR1 SGHTA and CDR2 FQGNSA. Trimming left V 1 base short and J 5 bases short, with 15 bases between. The RNA input was about 0.45 to 1 ug, and it was reverse transcribed with random hexamers. TCRdb re-called the immunoSEQ multiplex PCR reads through MiXCR, storing one row per CDR3 protein. Here the sample spans about 170,000 distinct CDR3 sequences, 90% to 96% being singletons. This clonotype was sampled from a human donor with Susac syndrome. Sequencing used CD4+ T cells from PBMCs. The chain uses TRBV7-2 and TRBJ1-5, with a possible D match to TRBD1 (5 bases). Here the CDR3 DNA reads TGTGCCAGCAGCTTAGGCAGTTCAGGGATCCATCAGCCCCAGCATTTT. Amino acid sequence: CASSLGSSGIHQPQHF.